The clone carrying this T cell receptor beta chain was recorded a few times. What it binds is not known. Germline loops: CDR1 MNHEY, CDR2 SVGAGI. The CDR3 loop spans 12 amino acids. Trimming took off 4 bases at V and 8 bases at J, with 11 bases between the two ends. The sample belongs to a study of T cell repertoires in cytomegalovirus infection. Overall study results and limits: Within the response measured ex vivo, HLA-C-restricted CMV-specific TCR beta clonotypes were dominant. Identification of carriers of CMV plus the relevant HLA was achieved through cumulative public TCR beta family frequency.

TCRdb used MiXCR to reprocess the reads, holding one entry per CDR3 protein. The sample has around 450,000 distinct CDR3 sequences, roughly 30% seen once. This receptor was identified in a human donor in good health (CMV status not recorded). Some clones in this sample may be carry-over from other donors' samples. Specimen: PBMCs. V usage is TRBV6-5 and J usage is TRBJ1-1; unclear D gene. The CDR3 here is CASSSKKQEAFF. The CDR3 nucleotides are TGTGCCAGCAGTTCCAAAAAGCAGGAAGCTTTCTTT.